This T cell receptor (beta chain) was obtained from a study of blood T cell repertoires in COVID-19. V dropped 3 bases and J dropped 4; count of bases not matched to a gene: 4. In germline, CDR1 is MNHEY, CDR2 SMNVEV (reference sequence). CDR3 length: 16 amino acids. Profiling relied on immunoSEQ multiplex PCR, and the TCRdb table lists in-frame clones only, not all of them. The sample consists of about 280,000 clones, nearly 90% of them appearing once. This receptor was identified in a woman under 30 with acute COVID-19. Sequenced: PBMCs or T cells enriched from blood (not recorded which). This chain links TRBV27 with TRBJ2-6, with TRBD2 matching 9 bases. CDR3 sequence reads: CASSLAGGLGANVLTF. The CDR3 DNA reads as TGTGCCAGCAGTTTGGCGGGAGGGCTAGGGGCCAACGTCCTGACTTTC.